The 24 T cell receptor beta chains presented below share a single source sample, sequenced in a study of blood T cell repertoires in COVID-19. This table comes from immunoSEQ multiplex PCR, and its TCRdb copy is limited to in-frame clones, with some not included. The profile shows approximately 300,000 clones, about 89% of them singletons. Sequenced input: peripheral blood. The source is a man aged 25-45 years with acute or convalescent COVID-19.

The chain recombines TRBV5-1 with TRBJ2-5; TRBD2 agrees at 8 bases. The CDR3 extends over 13 amino acids. After removal of 0 bases from V and 7 bases from J, the junction contained 2 bases not matched to a gene. The germline V gene has CDR1 SGHRS and CDR2 YFSETQ. DNA for the CDR3: TGCGCCAGCAGCTTGGCCGGGGGGGTGACCCAGTACTTC. The encoded protein is CASSLAGGVTQYF.

The chain uses TRBV5-1 and TRBJ1-4; D is ambiguous. V lost 1 base to trimming and J lost 7 bases, with 5 bases between them. CDR3 length: 12 residues. In germline, CDR1 is SGHRS, CDR2 YFSETQ. The CDR3: CASSLNGEKLFF. CDR3 bases: TGCGCCAGCAGCTTGAACGGTGAAAAACTGTTTTTT.

The chain uses TRBV3-1 (or the pseudogene TRBV3-2) and TRBJ2-3; possible D gene TRBD1, 5 bases. Trimming left V 7 bases short and J 8 bases short, with 16 bases between. The CDR3 runs 13 residues. Germline CDR1 reads LGHDT; CDR2 reads YNNKEL (reference sequence). The CDR3 is CASKRSPQGTQYF. CDR3 coding DNA: TGTGCCAGCAAACGTAGCCCTCAGGGTACGCAGTATTTT.

The chain joins TRBV28 to TRBJ2-3; 10 nucleotides align to TRBD1. Germline CDR1 and CDR2: MDHEN and SYDVKM. The V gene end was trimmed by 5 bases and the J gene end by 2 bases; junction bases not matched to a gene: 10. The CDR3 is 17 amino acids. CDR3 sequence (DNA): TGTGCCAGCAGTACCAGGACAGGGGGTTTTAACACAGATACGCAGTATTTT. Residues: CASSTRTGGFNTDTQYF.

The rearrangement uses TRBV5-1 and TRBJ1-1, with a possible D match to TRBD1 (6 bases). The V and J ends lost 4 bases and 4 bases respectively, with 17 bases between them. The germline CDR1 and CDR2 sequences are SGHRS and YFSETQ. CDR3 length: 15 amino acids. DNA for the CDR3: TGCGCCAGCAGCCCCTTACAGGGTACGGTCACTGAAGCTTTCTTT. Translated, it gives CASSPLQGTVTEAFF.

The chain couples TRBV28 to TRBJ1-1; 10 nucleotides line up with TRBD1. The CDR3 length is 15 residues. CDR1 MDHEN and CDR2 SYDVKM come from the germline V gene. Trimming removed 2 bases from V and 5 bases from J; junction bases left unmatched: 5. CDR3 residues: CASSLRTGGKTEAFF. In DNA, the CDR3 is TGTGCCAGCAGTTTAAGGACAGGGGGTAAAACTGAAGCTTTCTTT.

Note on this clone: The identical CDR3 is also encoded by other nucleotide sequences in the sample. This chain links TRBV5-1 with TRBJ2-5; D remains unclear. Per the germline V gene, CDR1 is SGHRS and CDR2 is YFSETQ. This CDR3 has 13 residues. Deletions cut 1 base from V and 5 bases from J, with 9 bases between. The CDR3 is CASSLFAGETQYF. The CDR3 DNA is TGCGCCAGCAGCTTGTTTGCTGGCGAGACCCAGTACTTC.

The chain uses TRBV5-4 and TRBJ2-7, with TRBD1 as a possible D gene (6 bases). CDR3 length: 15 residues. In germline, CDR1 is SGHNT, CDR2 YYREEE (reference sequence). Trimming stripped 0 bases from V and 6 bases from J, with 16 bases between. CDR3 bases: TGTGCCAGCAGCTTGGGGGGGCCCCGGCGCTCCGAGCAGTACTTC. This gives the protein CASSLGGPRRSEQYF.

This clone was detected only once. The chain combines TRBV19 with TRBJ1-6; 8 bases are shared with TRBD1. V was clipped by 6 bases and J by 12 bases; unmatched bases: 10. CDR3 size: 14 residues. CDR1 LNHDA and CDR2 SQIVND come from the germline V gene (reference sequence). The CDR3 region is CASSADRGVLPLHF. The CDR3 DNA sequence: TGTGCCAGTAGCGCCGACAGGGGAGTTTTACCCCTCCACTTT.

The chain uses TRBV29-1 and TRBJ1-4; no clear D gene. There are 13 residues in the CDR3. V lost 4 bases to trimming and J lost 7 bases, with 13 bases between them. The germline V gene has CDR1 SQVTM and CDR2 ANQGSEA. CDR3 sequence (DNA): TGCAGCGTTGCCGGCGGGGTAGGTGAAAAACTGTTTTTT. Amino acid sequence: CSVAGGVGEKLFF.

This chain connects TRBV2 to TRBJ2-7; 11 bases map to TRBD2. Germline CDR1 SNHLY, CDR2 FYNNEI. Germline trimming cut 11 bases from V and 7 bases from J; bases unmatched to any gene: 10. This CDR3 is built from 13 residues. The CDR3 reads CAATLAGVEEQYF. As DNA, the CDR3 is TGTGCCGCGACACTAGCGGGGGTCGAAGAGCAGTACTTC. Full variable domain (missing parts from reference TRBV2 and TRBJ2-7): EPEVTQTPSHQVTQMGQEVILRCVPISNHLYFYWYRQILGQKVEFLVSFYNNEISEKSEIFDDQFSVERPDGSNFTLKIRSTKLEDSAMYFCAATLAGVEEQYFGPGTRLTVT.

The chain couples TRBV28 to TRBJ1-6; D call uncertain. The CDR3 extends over 13 amino acids. Germline V gives CDR1 MDHEN, CDR2 SYDVKM. Trimming cost V 4 bases and J 8 bases, with 9 bases left between them. As DNA, the CDR3 is TGTGCCAGCAGTTCCCCCCCTGATTCACCCCTCCACTTT. Amino acid sequence: CASSSPPDSPLHF.

CDR3 sequence reads: CASSFTGGKANEQFF. CDR3 nucleotides: TGTGCCAGCAGTTTTACAGGGGGCAAGGCCAATGAGCAGTTCTTC. The V call is TRBV28, the J call TRBJ2-1; the match to TRBD1 covers 9 bases. Trimming took 3 bases from V and 6 from J; bases not matched to a gene: 6. Germline V CDR1 and CDR2: MDHEN, SYDVKM. This CDR3 has 15 amino acids.

The rearrangement uses TRBV5-1 and TRBJ1-4; D may be TRBD1 (5 bases). The length of the CDR3 is 16 residues. The V gene's germline CDR1 is SGHRS and CDR2 YFSETQ. V lost 4 bases, J lost 8 bases, and 21 bases lay in between. The chain's CDR3 is CASSIGVGGIGEKLFF. As DNA, the CDR3 is TGCGCCAGCAGCATTGGCGTGGGGGGAATCGGCGAAAAACTGTTTTTT.

The DNA for the CDR3 is TGCGCCAGCAGCTCAACCGGGACAGAGCATGAAAAACTGTTTTTT. Its protein product is CASSSTGTEHEKLFF. This chain uses TRBV5-1 with TRBJ1-4, with 7 bases lining up with TRBD1. CDR3 length equals 15 residues. The ends lost 3 bases at V and 6 bases at J; junction bases unmatched: 8. CDR1 SGHRS and CDR2 YFSETQ come from the germline V gene.

This chain connects TRBV6-5 to TRBJ2-2, with D tentatively TRBD2 (6 bases). The CDR3 has 13 amino acids. Germline V CDR1 and CDR2: MNHEY, SVGAGI. The V and J ends lost 6 bases and 4 bases respectively, with 9 bases between them. The CDR3, as DNA: TGTGCCAGCAGGCTTAGCGGCACCGGGGAGCTGTTTTTT. It yields the protein CASRLSGTGELFF.

The rearrangement links TRBV12-5 to TRBJ1-1, with 7 bases identical to TRBD1. The CDR3 runs to 14 residues. The J segment lost 6 bases and the V segment lost 4 bases, leaving 8 bases of the junction unmatched. The germline CDR1 and CDR2 sequences are LGHNT and FRNRAP. This CDR3 is CASGSGRGYSEAFF. The CDR3 nucleotides are TGTGCTAGTGGTTCTGGCAGGGGGTATTCTGAAGCTTTCTTT.

The chain carries TRBV11-3 and TRBJ2-1, with 8 bases identical to TRBD1. The CDR3 is 14 residues long. The V and J ends lost 7 bases and 6 bases, in that order; junction bases with no gene match: 8. Germline V gene lookup returns CDR1 SGHNT and CDR2 YENEEA. This CDR3 reads CASTRDRRSNEQFF. The CDR3, as DNA: TGTGCCAGCACCCGGGACAGGAGAAGCAATGAGCAGTTCTTC.

This chain joins TRBV11-3 and TRBJ1-1, with TRBD1 as a possible D gene (5 bases). Germline V CDR1 and CDR2: SGHNT, YENEEA. The CDR3 extends over 15 amino acids. Trimming cost V 1 base and J 2 bases, with 11 bases left between them. Written as DNA, the CDR3 is TGTGCCAGCAGCTTAGCCAGCGGGGGAAACACTGAAGCTTTCTTT. Its translation is CASSLASGGNTEAFF.

The chain employs TRBV7-3 and TRBJ2-6; TRBD1 aligns across 7 bases. V was clipped by 3 bases and J by 0 bases; unmatched bases: 5. Germline CDR1 reads SGHTA; CDR2 reads FQGTGA. The length of the CDR3 is 17 residues. CDR3 sequence reads: CASSFETGVSGANVLTF. CDR3 sequence (DNA): TGTGCCAGCAGCTTTGAAACAGGGGTCTCTGGGGCCAACGTCCTGACTTTC.

This clone was recorded once. This chain joins TRBV5-8 and TRBJ1-1; D is undetermined. Germline V lookup: CDR1 SGHTS, CDR2 YDEGEE. The CDR3 has 15 amino acids. V lost 0 bases to trimming and J lost 10 bases, with 19 bases between them. CDR3 residues: CASSLAYAGRGGAFF. The CDR3 DNA is TGTGCCAGCAGCTTGGCGTATGCAGGCCGTGGTGGAGCTTTCTTT.

The J gene is TRBJ2-7, the V gene TRBV3-1 (or the pseudogene TRBV3-2); weak D call: TRBD2 (6 bases). In germline, CDR1 is LGHDT, CDR2 YNNKEL (reference sequence). Trimming removed 1 base at V and 4 bases at J, with 17 bases between. This CDR3 has 16 amino acids. CDR3 DNA sequence: TGTGCCAGCAGCCAAGGAGGTGCGGGGAGGTTGTACGAGCAGTACTTC. Protein product: CASSQGGAGRLYEQYF.

The rearrangement joins TRBV15 to TRBJ2-3; D is undetermined. The length of the CDR3 is 13 residues. The V end was cut by 0 bases, the J end by 6 bases, with 7 bases between. Germline loops: CDR1 LNHNV, CDR2 YYDKDF (reference sequence). The CDR3 bases are TGTGCCACCAGCAGAGATAGCTCCGATACGCAGTATTTT. Translation gives CATSRDSSDTQYF.

The chain uses TRBV2 and TRBJ2-1, with TRBD1 as a possible D gene (6 bases). Trimming left V 3 bases short and J 6 bases short, with 21 bases between. Germline CDR1 reads SNHLY; CDR2 reads FYNNEI. CDR3 size: 17 residues. CDR3 residues: CASSEGVTGSVINEQFF. The DNA of the CDR3 is TGTGCCAGCAGTGAGGGGGTTACAGGGTCGGTCATCAATGAGCAGTTCTTC.